Below, 5 T cell receptor beta chains from the same sample are listed, as sequenced in a study of OX40 agonist ivuxolimab in advanced cancers. The library was generated by the immunoSEQ multiplex PCR assay. TCRdb provides this immuneACCESS table in a form limited to in-frame rearrangements. Some clones are lacking; in checked studies, under half of them reflect an unresolved V gene, and why the rest are absent is not known. This sample holds tens of thousands of clones; around 85% were observed only once. The ten largest make up approximately 4.5% of the sample. The sequenced sample was CD4+ or CD8+ T cells sorted from blood, obtained in a trial of the OX40 agonist ivuxolimab. The receptors originated from an adult with an advanced solid tumor such as melanoma, head and neck, liver or kidney cancer.

CDR3 nucleotide sequence: TGCGCCAGCAGCTCTGGACAGGTGGAGAACACTGAAGCTTTCTTT. This translates into CASSSGQVENTEAFF. The chain joins TRBV5-1 to TRBJ1-1; TRBD1 agrees at 7 bases. V lost 3 bases to trimming and J lost 1 base; unmatched junction nucleotides: 6. CDR1 and CDR2 from the germline V gene are SGHRS and YFSETQ. The CDR3 spans 15 residues.

This chain joins TRBV4-3 and TRBJ2-1; no firm D call. The germline V gene has CDR1 LGHNA and CDR2 YSLEER. The CDR3 has 16 amino acids. Trimming stripped 6 bases from V and 0 bases from J, with 15 bases between. The CDR3, as DNA: TGCGCCAGCAGGATGGACCAGTTGGACTCCTACAATGAGCAGTTCTTC. Its translation is CASRMDQLDSYNEQFF.

The chain combines TRBV6-4 with TRBJ2-3; TRBD2 aligns across 9 bases. Germline values: CDR1 MRHNA, CDR2 SNTAGT. J lost 4 bases, V lost 4 bases, and 3 bases had no gene match. The CDR3 extends over 14 amino acids. In DNA form, the CDR3 reads TGTGCCAGCAGTGGCGGGGGGGCATCAGATACGCAGTATTTT. Protein product: CASSGGGASDTQYF.

The chain employs TRBV29-1 and TRBJ2-7; 12 bases map to TRBD2. V dropped 1 base and J dropped 5; count of bases not matched to a gene: 3. The CDR3 extends over 14 amino acids. Germline V gives CDR1 SQVTM, CDR2 ANQGSEA. The CDR3 region has the DNA TGCAGCGTTGAAGTGCTAGCGGGAGGGCACGAGCAGTACTTC. It yields the protein CSVEVLAGGHEQYF.

This chain joins TRBV6-6 and TRBJ2-7, with 9 bases that match TRBD1. Per the germline V gene, CDR1 is MNHNY and CDR2 is SVGAGI (reference sequence). The CDR3 sequence is 14 residues long. Trimming took 6 bases from V and 6 from J; bases not matched to a gene: 9. Written as DNA, the CDR3 is TGTGCCAGCAGCCTTGCCGGGACAGGGAGCGAGCAGTACTTC. It translates to CASSLAGTGSEQYF.